This T cell receptor (beta chain) comes out of a study of blood T cell repertoires in COVID-19. Looking at the study overall: Samples taken during acute and convalescent COVID-19 were collected in the United States, Italy and Spain. T cells, B-cell-depleted T cells, or PBMCs provided the cDNA or gDNA that served as material.

In the authors' methods: How many nucleated cells were present was estimated from reference gene primer amplification. Clones were sequenced by immunoSEQ multiplex PCR, and TCRdb holds only the in-frame ones, with some missing. The V and J calls and clone size are taken from that table; D and trimming were inferred from the DNA. The data contain around 170,000 clones, more than 85% of them singletons. This clone was recorded a few times. Germline trimming cut 2 bases from V and 0 bases from J; bases unmatched to any gene: 2. The CDR3 loop spans 16 amino acids. The germline V gene has CDR1 KGHSH and CDR2 LQKENI.

Source material: peripheral blood. The chain uses TRBV18 and TRBJ2-1, with 9 bases aligning to TRBD2. This TCR was recovered from a man aged 50 to 59 with acute or convalescent COVID-19. CDR3 coding DNA: TGTGCCAGCTCACCAAATAGCGGGAGCTCCTACAATGAGCAGTTCTTC. Amino acids: CASSPNSGSSYNEQFF.